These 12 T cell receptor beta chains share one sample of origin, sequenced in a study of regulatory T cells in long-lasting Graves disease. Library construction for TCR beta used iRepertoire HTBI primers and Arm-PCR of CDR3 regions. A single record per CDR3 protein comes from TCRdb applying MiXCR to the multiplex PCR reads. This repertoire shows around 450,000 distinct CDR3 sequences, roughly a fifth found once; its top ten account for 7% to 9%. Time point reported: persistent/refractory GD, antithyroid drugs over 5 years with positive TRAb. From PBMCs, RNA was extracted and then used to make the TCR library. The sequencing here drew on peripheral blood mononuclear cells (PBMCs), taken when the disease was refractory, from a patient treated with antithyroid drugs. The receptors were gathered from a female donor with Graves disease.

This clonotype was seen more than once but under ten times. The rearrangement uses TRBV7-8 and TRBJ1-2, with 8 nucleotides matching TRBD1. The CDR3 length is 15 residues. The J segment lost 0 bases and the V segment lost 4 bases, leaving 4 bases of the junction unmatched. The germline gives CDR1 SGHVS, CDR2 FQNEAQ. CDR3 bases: TGTGCCAGCAGCTCAACGACAGGGGCTAACTATGGCTACACCTTC. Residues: CASSSTTGANYGYTF.

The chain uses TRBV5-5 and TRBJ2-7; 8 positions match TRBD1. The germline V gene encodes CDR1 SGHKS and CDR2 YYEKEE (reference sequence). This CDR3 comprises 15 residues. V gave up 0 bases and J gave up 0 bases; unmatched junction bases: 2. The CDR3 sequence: CASSLEQGVSYEQYF. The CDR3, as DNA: TGTGCCAGCAGCTTGGAACAGGGGGTCTCCTACGAGCAGTACTTC. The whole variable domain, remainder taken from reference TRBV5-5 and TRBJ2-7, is DAGVTQSPTHLIKTRGQQVTLRCSPISGHKSVSWYQQVLGQGPQFIFQYYEKEERGRGNFPDRFSARQFPNYSSELNVNALLLGDSALYLCASSLEQGVSYEQYFGPGTRLTVT.

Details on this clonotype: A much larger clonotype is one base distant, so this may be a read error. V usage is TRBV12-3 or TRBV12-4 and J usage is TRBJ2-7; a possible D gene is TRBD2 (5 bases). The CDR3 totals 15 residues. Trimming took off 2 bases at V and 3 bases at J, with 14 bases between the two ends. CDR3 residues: CASSLMEDPLYEQYF. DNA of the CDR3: TGTGCCAGCAGTTTAATGGAGGATCCCCTCTACGAGCAGTACTTC.

The CDR3, as DNA: TGTGCCAGTACCCCCGGGAATGCTCAGGTCGAAAAACTGTTTTTT. Translation gives CASTPGNAQVEKLFF. The V and J genes are TRBV19 and TRBJ1-4; D remains ambiguous. Germline V gives CDR1 LNHDA, CDR2 SQIVND (reference sequence). There are 15 residues in the CDR3. With 7 bases removed from V and 8 bases from J, the gap between germline ends came to 20 bases.

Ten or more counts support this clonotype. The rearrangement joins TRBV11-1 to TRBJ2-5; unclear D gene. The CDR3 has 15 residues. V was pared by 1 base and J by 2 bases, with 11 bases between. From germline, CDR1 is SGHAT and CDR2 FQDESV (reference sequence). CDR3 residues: CASSLESAVQETQYF. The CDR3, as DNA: TGTGCCAGCAGCTTAGAATCGGCAGTACAAGAGACCCAGTACTTC. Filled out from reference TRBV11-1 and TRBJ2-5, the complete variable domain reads EAEVAQSPRYKITEKSQAVAFWCDPISGHATLYWYRQILGQGPELLVQFQDESVVDDSQLPKDRFSAERLKGVDSTLKIQPAELGDSAMYLCASSLESAVQETQYFGPGTRLLVL.

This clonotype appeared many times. DNA of the CDR3: TGTGCCAGCAGTGCGGACAGAAAGAACACTGAAGCTTTCTTT. Residues: CASSADRKNTEAFF. The chain couples TRBV6-1 to TRBJ1-1; a weak D match, TRBD1 (6 bases). Germline CDR1 and CDR2: MNHNS and SASEGT. CDR3 length: 14 residues. Trimming cost V 4 bases and J 1 base, with 10 bases left between them.

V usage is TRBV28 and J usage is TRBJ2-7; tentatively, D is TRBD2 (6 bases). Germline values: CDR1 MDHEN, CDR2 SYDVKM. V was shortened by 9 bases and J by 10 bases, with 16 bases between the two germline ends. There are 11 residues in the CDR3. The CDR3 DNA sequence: TGTGCCAGTTCCGGGACTGGGAACCAGTACTTC. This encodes CASSGTGNQYF.

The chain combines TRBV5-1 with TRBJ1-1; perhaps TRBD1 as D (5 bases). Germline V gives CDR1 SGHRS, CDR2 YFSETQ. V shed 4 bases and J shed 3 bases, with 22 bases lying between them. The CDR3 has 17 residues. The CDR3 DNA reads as TGCGCCAGCAGCCCCTGGGTCAGGGCGATCGCCGACACTGAAGCTTTCTTT. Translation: CASSPWVRAIADTEAFF.

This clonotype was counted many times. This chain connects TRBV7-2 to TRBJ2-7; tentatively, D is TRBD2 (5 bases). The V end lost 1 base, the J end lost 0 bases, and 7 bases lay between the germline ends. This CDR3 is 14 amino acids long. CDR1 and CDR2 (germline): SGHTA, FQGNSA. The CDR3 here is CASSLGLPSYEQYF. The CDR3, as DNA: TGTGCCAGCAGCTTAGGACTACCCTCCTACGAGCAGTACTTC.

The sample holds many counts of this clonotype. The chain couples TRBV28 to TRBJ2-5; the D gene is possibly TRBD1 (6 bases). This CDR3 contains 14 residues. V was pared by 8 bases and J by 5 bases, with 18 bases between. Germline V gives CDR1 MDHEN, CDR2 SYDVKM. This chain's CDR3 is CASHEQGREETQYF. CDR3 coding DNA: TGTGCCAGCCATGAACAGGGTAGGGAGGAGACCCAGTACTTC. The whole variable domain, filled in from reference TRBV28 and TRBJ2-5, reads DVKVTQSSRYLVKRTGEKVFLECVQDMDHENMFWYRQDPGLGLRLIYFSYDVKMKEKGDIPEGYSVSREKKERFSLILESASTNQTSMYLCASHEQGREETQYFGPGTRLLVL.

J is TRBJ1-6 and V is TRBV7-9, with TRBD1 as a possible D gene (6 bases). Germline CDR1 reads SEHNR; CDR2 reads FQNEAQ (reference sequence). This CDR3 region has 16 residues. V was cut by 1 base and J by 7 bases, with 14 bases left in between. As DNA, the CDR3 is TGTGCCAGCAGCTTAGACGTCCCGGGGGCAAATTCACCCCTCCACTTT. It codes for CASSLDVPGANSPLHF.

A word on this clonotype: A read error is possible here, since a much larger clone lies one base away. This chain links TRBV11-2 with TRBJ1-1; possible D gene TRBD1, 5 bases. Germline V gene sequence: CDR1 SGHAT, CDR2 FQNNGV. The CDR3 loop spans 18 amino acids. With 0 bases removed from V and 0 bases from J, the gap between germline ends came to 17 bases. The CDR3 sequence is CASSLDPAGSGMNTEAFF. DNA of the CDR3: TGTGCCAGCAGCTTAGATCCCGCAGGGTCGGGCATGAACACTGAAGCTTTCTTT. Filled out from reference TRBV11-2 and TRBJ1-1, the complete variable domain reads EAGVAQSPRYKIIEKRQSVAFWCNPISGHATLYWYQQILGQGPKLLIQFQNNGVVDDSQLPKDRFSAERLKGVDSTLKIQPAKLEDSAVYLCASSLDPAGSGMNTEAFFGQGTRLTVV.